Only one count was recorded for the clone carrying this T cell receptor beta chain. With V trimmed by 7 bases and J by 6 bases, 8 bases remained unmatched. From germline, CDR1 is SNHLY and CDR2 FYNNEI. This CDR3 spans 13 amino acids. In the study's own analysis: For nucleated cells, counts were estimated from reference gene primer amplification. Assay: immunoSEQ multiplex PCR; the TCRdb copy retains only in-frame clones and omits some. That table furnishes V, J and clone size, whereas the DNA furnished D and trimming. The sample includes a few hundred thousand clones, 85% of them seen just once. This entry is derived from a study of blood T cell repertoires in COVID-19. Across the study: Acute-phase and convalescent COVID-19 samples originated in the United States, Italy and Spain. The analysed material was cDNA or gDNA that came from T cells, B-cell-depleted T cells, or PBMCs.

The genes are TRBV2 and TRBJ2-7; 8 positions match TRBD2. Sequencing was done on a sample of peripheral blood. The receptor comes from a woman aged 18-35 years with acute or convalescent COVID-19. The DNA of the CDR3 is TGTGCCAGCACCTTTGACGGGAGGGGCGAGCAGTACTTC. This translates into CASTFDGRGEQYF.